The 22 T cell receptor beta chains below come from one sample, sequenced in a study of blood T cells in healthy people across ages. A second about 6 to 12 cycle PCR used barcoded and J-beta primers. TCRdb fed the 5' RACE reads into MiXCR, producing one record per CDR3 protein. Here the sample spans just over 1 million distinct CDR3 sequences, 40% to 50% being singletons. Sequenced: blood. The receptors stem from a woman aged 55-75 years in good health.

This clonotype was picked up a small number of times. The J gene is TRBJ2-7, the V gene TRBV5-6, with a tentative D call TRBD1 (6 bases). The J call is in doubt because the DNA end fits TRBJ2-5 better. CDR1 is SGHDT and CDR2 is YYEEEE in the germline V gene. This CDR3 contains 13 residues. In nucleotides, the CDR3 is TGTGCCAGCAGCCAGACAGGAGTGGAGACCCAGTACTTC. Translation gives CASSQTGVETQYF.

As to this clonotype: This may arise from a read error, as a much more abundant clone is one base away. Because it lacks the conserved phenylalanine or tryptophan at the end, this CDR3 is likely a read error. The chain joins TRBV10-3 to TRBJ1-5; D is ambiguous. V was pared by 3 bases and J by 4 bases, with 7 bases between. The CDR3 is made up of 13 amino acids. CDR1 and CDR2 (germline): ENHRY, SYGVKD. CDR3 coding DNA: TGTGCCATCAGTGATTCCGGGAATCAGCCCCAGCATGTT. It codes for CAISDSGNQPQHV.

This chain uses TRBV20-1 with TRBJ2-7; 10 nucleotides line up with TRBD2. The CDR3 sequence is 14 residues long. The germline CDR1 and CDR2 sequences are DFQATT and SNEGSKA (reference sequence). J was trimmed by 0 bases and V by 6 bases; bases with no gene match: 5. The CDR3 sequence is CSAAASGSSYEQYF. CDR3 sequence (DNA): TGCAGTGCCGCCGCTAGCGGGAGCTCCTACGAGCAGTACTTC.

This clonotype was counted a few times. The gene calls are TRBV20-1 and TRBJ2-7; D call uncertain. Germline V gives CDR1 DFQATT, CDR2 SNEGSKA (reference sequence). CDR3 length: 14 residues. V was trimmed by 3 bases and J by 3 bases, leaving 15 bases between them. In DNA, the CDR3 is TGCAGTGCTAGCCCGTACGCGGACCTCTACGAGCAGTACTTC. Encoded protein: CSASPYADLYEQYF.

J is TRBJ2-2 and V is TRBV5-1; 7 nucleotides match TRBD1. The germline V gene encodes CDR1 SGHRS and CDR2 YFSETQ. V dropped 0 bases and J dropped 5; count of bases not matched to a gene: 4. The CDR3 sequence is 15 residues long. The CDR3 loop reads CASSLGDRRTGELFF. The CDR3 region has the DNA TGCGCCAGCAGCTTGGGGGACAGACGAACCGGGGAGCTGTTTTTT.

This clonotype has only a few counts. The chain employs TRBV7-8 and TRBJ2-3; D is tentatively TRBD1 or TRBD2 (5 bases each). This CDR3 has 18 residues. V lost 3 bases and J lost 0, with 19 bases in between. The germline gives CDR1 SGHVS, CDR2 FQNEAQ. The CDR3 loop reads CASSLYVGARSSTDTQYF. CDR3 coding DNA: TGTGCCAGCAGCTTGTATGTCGGGGCTAGATCTAGCACAGATACGCAGTATTTT. The full variable domain, rest sourced from reference TRBV7-8 and TRBJ2-3, is GAGVSQSPRYKVAKRGQDVALRCDPISGHVSLFWYQQALGQGPEFLTYFQNEAQLDKSGLPSDRFFAERPEGSVSTLKIQRTQQEDSAVYLCASSLYVGARSSTDTQYFGPGTRLTVL.

V gene TRBV4-1 combines with J gene TRBJ2-3; D not resolved. Germline assignment: CDR1 MGHRA and CDR2 YSYEKL. The ends were cut back, 1 base at V and 3 bases at J, with 11 bases in the middle. The CDR3 totals 15 residues. This chain's CDR3 is CASSQVGVGTDTQYF. The DNA of the CDR3 is TGCGCCAGCAGCCAAGTTGGAGTGGGAACAGATACGCAGTATTTT.

This chain links TRBV5-1 with TRBJ2-3; 15 bases fit TRBD2. V shed 3 bases and J 2 bases; nucleotides not matched to a gene: 4. CDR1 and CDR2 from the germline V gene are SGHRS and YFSETQ. The CDR3 runs 17 residues. Here the CDR3 reads CASSSGLAGGPTDTQYF. The CDR3 nucleotides are TGCGCCAGCAGCTCTGGACTAGCGGGAGGGCCCACAGATACGCAGTATTTT.

This clonotype was seen only a few times. The chain joins TRBV15 to TRBJ2-5; 14 positions agree with TRBD2. Germline V gene sequence: CDR1 LNHNV, CDR2 YYDKDF (reference sequence). The V segment lost 5 bases and the J segment 3 bases; nucleotides outside the gene matches: 2. The CDR3 has 15 residues. This chain's CDR3 is CATSGTSGRKETQYF. The CDR3 DNA reads TGTGCCACCAGCGGGACTAGCGGGAGAAAAGAGACCCAGTACTTC.

The V and J genes are TRBV29-1 and TRBJ2-7, with TRBD1 matching 8 bases. J gave up 3 bases and V 1 base, and 5 bases lay outside the gene matches. Per the germline V gene, CDR1 is SQVTM and CDR2 is ANQGSEA. This CDR3 spans 14 amino acids. The CDR3 region is CSVEATGTGYEQYF. The CDR3 nucleotides are TGCAGCGTTGAAGCCACCGGGACAGGCTACGAGCAGTACTTC.

This clonotype was counted between two and nine times. The chain joins TRBV9 to TRBJ2-3, with 7 bases matching TRBD1. Germline CDR1 and CDR2: SGDLS and YYNGEE. V shed 4 bases, J shed 2 bases, and the junction held 7 bases outside the gene matches. CDR3 length: 15 residues. CDR3 bases: TGTGCCAGCAGCCCCGGGACAGCAGACACAGATACGCAGTATTTT. Translation: CASSPGTADTDTQYF.

The J gene is TRBJ1-2, the V gene TRBV12-3 or TRBV12-4; 7 nucleotides align to TRBD1. After removal of 3 bases from V and 12 bases from J, the junction contained 7 bases not matched to a gene. The CDR3 is 12 residues long. DNA of the CDR3: TGTGCCAGCAGTTTCTGGACAGGTCATAACACCTTC. This translates into CASSFWTGHNTF.

This chain uses TRBV10-3 with TRBJ1-4; possible D gene TRBD1, 5 bases. The V gene lost 2 bases and the J gene lost 8 bases, with 18 bases spanning the gap. This CDR3 region has 16 residues. Per the germline V gene, CDR1 is ENHRY and CDR2 is SYGVKD. CDR3 region: CAISEIPPGKAEKLFF. Here the CDR3 DNA reads TGTGCCATCAGTGAGATCCCGCCAGGGAAGGCCGAAAAACTGTTTTTT.

This chain links TRBV29-1 with TRBJ1-1, with unresolved D. V was clipped by 3 bases and J by 8 bases, with 16 bases between them. This CDR3 region has 13 residues. Germline lookup yields CDR1 SQVTM and CDR2 ANQGSEA. The CDR3 coding sequence is TGCAGCGTTGAGGGTGCACAGACGATAGAAGCTTTCTTT. Translated: CSVEGAQTIEAFF.

This clonotype turned up a few times. The chain uses TRBV28 and TRBJ1-1, with TRBD1 identical over 12 bases. With 7 bases clipped from V and 6 bases from J, the junction kept 12 bases outside the gene matches. Germline-derived CDR1 and CDR2 are MDHEN and SYDVKM. The CDR3 is 16 residues long. CDR3 in DNA: TGTGCCAGCACTCCTGGGACAGGGGGCTTTAGGGCTGAAGCTTTCTTT. Amino acids: CASTPGTGGFRAEAFF.

The chain joins TRBV6-5 to TRBJ2-1; TRBD2 matches 8 bases. CDR1 and CDR2 (germline): MNHEY, SVGAGI. Trimming at V came to 6 bases and at J to 0 bases, leaving 7 bases not matched to a gene. The CDR3 loop spans 16 amino acids. The chain's CDR3 is CASRLTSVSSYNEQFF. The CDR3 coding sequence is TGTGCCAGCAGACTGACTAGCGTGAGCTCCTACAATGAGCAGTTCTTC.

V and J are TRBV27 and TRBJ2-6; 10 bases map to TRBD1. With 5 bases clipped from V and 0 bases from J, the junction kept 7 bases outside the gene matches. The CDR3 has 18 residues. Germline assignment: CDR1 MNHEY and CDR2 SMNVEV (reference sequence). The CDR3 DNA reads as TGTGCCAGCAGTCCCGGGACAGGGGCTACCTCTGGGGCCAACGTCCTGACTTTC. It translates to CASSPGTGATSGANVLTF.

This clonotype has more than one count but fewer than ten. V is TRBV29-1 and J is TRBJ1-2; 11 bases are shared with TRBD1. This CDR3 comprises 13 residues. With V trimmed by 7 bases and J by 7 bases, 8 bases remained unmatched. Germline CDR1 is SQVTM and CDR2 is ANQGSEA. CDR3 sequence: CSATGQGVFGYTF. In DNA form, the CDR3 reads TGCAGCGCCACGGGACAGGGGGTATTTGGCTACACCTTC.

As to this clonotype: Mismatch with germline at one junction end may stem from a read error. The rearrangement uses TRBV7-2 and TRBJ2-3; no clear D gene. In germline, CDR1 is SGHTA, CDR2 FQGNSA. The CDR3 sequence is 15 residues long. CDR3 nucleotide sequence: TGTGCCGGCAGCTCCTTGGTCCTCCGGACAGATACGCAGTATTTT. Protein sequence: CAGSSLVLRTDTQYF.

The table lists this clonotype with many counts. The V and J genes are TRBV9 and TRBJ1-2; no definite D call. V lost 3 bases and J lost 1, with 7 bases in between. This CDR3 is built from 13 residues. CDR1 and CDR2 (germline): SGDLS, YYNGEE. CDR3 DNA: TGTGCCAGCAGCGCGGACGGTAACTATGGCTACACCTTC. Its translation: CASSADGNYGYTF.

This clonotype was picked up one time. The chain is built from TRBV20-1 and TRBJ1-2; 7 positions agree with TRBD1. This CDR3 comprises 14 residues. In germline, CDR1 is DFQATT, CDR2 SNEGSKA (reference sequence). V dropped 0 bases and J dropped 2; count of bases not matched to a gene: 3. The chain's CDR3 is CSARDRGNNYGYTF. Here the CDR3 DNA reads TGCAGTGCTAGAGACAGGGGGAACAACTATGGCTACACCTTC.

The rearrangement links TRBV27 to TRBJ1-2; no clear D gene. This CDR3 is 14 amino acids long. CDR1 and CDR2 from the germline V gene are MNHEY and SMNVEV (reference sequence). The V gene lost 2 bases and the J gene lost 3 bases, with 10 bases spanning the gap. The CDR3 nucleotides read TGTGCCAGCAGTTTAGGTCGGGGTCACTATGGCTACACCTTC. This encodes CASSLGRGHYGYTF.